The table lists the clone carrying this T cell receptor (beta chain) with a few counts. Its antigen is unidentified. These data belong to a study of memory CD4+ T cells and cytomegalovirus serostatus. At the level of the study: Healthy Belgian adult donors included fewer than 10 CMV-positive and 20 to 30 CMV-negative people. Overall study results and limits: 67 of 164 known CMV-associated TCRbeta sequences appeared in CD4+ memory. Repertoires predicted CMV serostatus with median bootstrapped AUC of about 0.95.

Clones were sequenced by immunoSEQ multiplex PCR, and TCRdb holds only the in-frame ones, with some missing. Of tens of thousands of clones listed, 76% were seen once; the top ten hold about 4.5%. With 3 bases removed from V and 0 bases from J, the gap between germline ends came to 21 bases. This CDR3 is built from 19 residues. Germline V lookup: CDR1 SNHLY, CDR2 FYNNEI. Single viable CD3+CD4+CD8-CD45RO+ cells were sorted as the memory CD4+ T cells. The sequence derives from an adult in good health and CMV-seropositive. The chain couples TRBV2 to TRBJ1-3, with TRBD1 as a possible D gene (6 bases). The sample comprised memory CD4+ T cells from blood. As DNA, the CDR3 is TGTGCCAGCAGTGATTCCGGCAGGGGAAGGAGCGACTCTGGAAACACCATATATTTT. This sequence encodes CASSDSGRGRSDSGNTIYF.